These T cell receptor beta chains were read from a single sample in a study of blood T cell repertoires in COVID-19. Produced via immunoSEQ multiplex PCR; TCRdb's table is partial and in-frame only. Of some 180,000 clones in the sample, around 80% were seen once. Sequenced: PBMCs or T cells enriched from blood (not recorded which). Source of these receptors: a woman aged 70 to 79 in a cohort exposed to, infected with or recovered from COVID-19 (not recorded which). Both conserved end residues are part of each CDR3. Each record gives: clone size, V gene, D gene, J gene, CDR3 protein, CDR3 DNA. The D gene is left open where the match is weak. Clone size is stated in some rows and not others, as once, few, many or a class when expanded.

>few|TRBV20-1|TRBD1|TRBJ2-7
CSASGTGSGEQYF
TGCAGTGCTAGTGGGACAGGGTCGGGGGAGCAGTACTTC
>once|TRBV9|NA|TRBJ2-7
CASSVGGGLSYEQYF
TGTGCCAGCAGCGTAGGGGGGGGGCTCTCCTACGAGCAGTACTTC
>NA|TRBV6-6|TRBD1|TRBJ2-7
CASSPPGQGRSYEQYF
TGTGCCAGCAGCCCCCCTGGACAGGGGAGATCCTACGAGCAGTACTTC
>NA|TRBV7-2|NA|TRBJ1-1
CASSLQLSTAEAFF
TGTGCCAGCAGCTTACAACTATCGACGGCTGAAGCTTTCTTT
>once|TRBV10-3|NA|TRBJ2-1
CAISLAASSYNEQFF
TGTGCCATCAGCTTAGCGGCGAGCTCCTACAATGAGCAGTTCTTC
>NA|TRBV28|NA|TRBJ1-6
CASQESRVYNSPLHF
TGTGCCAGCCAAGAATCCAGGGTCTATAATTCACCCCTCCACTTT
>NA|TRBV2|TRBD1|TRBJ1-2
CASSEVTGGHYGYTF
TGTGCCAGCAGTGAAGTGACAGGGGGCCACTATGGCTACACCTTC
>NA|TRBV2|NA|TRBJ2-7
CASSYTSYEQYF
TGTGCCAGCAGTTACACGTCCTACGAGCAGTACTTC
>NA|TRBV4-2|TRBD2|TRBJ2-5
CASSPGTSGRETQYF
TGTGCCAGCAGCCCCGGGACTAGCGGGCGGGAGACCCAGTACTTC
>few|TRBV21-1|NA|TRBJ1-3
CASSWKASSGNTIYF
TGTGCCAGCAGCTGGAAAGCGAGCTCTGGAAACACCATATATTTT
>NA|TRBV7-8|NA|TRBJ1-4
CASSATGHNEKLFF
TGTGCCAGCAGCGCGACAGGACATAATGAAAAACTGTTTTTT
>few|TRBV5-1|NA|TRBJ1-2
CASSAGLPARTNYGYTF
TGCGCCAGCAGCGCCGGACTGCCGGCCCGAACTAACTATGGCTACACCTTC
>NA|TRBV5-6|TRBD2|TRBJ2-7
CASSLWASGSYEQYF
TGTGCCAGCAGCTTGTGGGCTAGCGGGTCCTACGAGCAGTACTTC
>NA|TRBV7-2|TRBD2|TRBJ2-7
CASSLVAGDYEQYF
TGTGCCAGCAGCTTAGTAGCGGGAGATTACGAGCAGTACTTC
>few|TRBV20-1|NA|TRBJ1-4
CSTGSGEKLFF
TGCAGCACCGGGAGTGGGGAAAAACTGTTTTTT
>NA|TRBV7-2|TRBD2|TRBJ2-5
CASIAGGGAYETQYF
TGTGCCAGCATCGCGGGGGGGGGCGCTTACGAGACCCAGTACTTC
>NA|TRBV19|NA|TRBJ1-2
CASSPQTNYGYTF
TGTGCCAGTAGTCCCCAGACTAACTATGGCTACACCTTC
>NA|TRBV29-1|TRBD2|TRBJ2-2
CSGGQRESAGELFF
TGCAGCGGGGGTCAGCGGGAGTCCGCCGGGGAGCTGTTTTTT
>many|TRBV27|NA|TRBJ1-5
CASTRSKPQHF
TGTGCCAGCACGAGGTCCAAGCCCCAGCATTTT
>NA|TRBV5-1|TRBD2|TRBJ2-1
CASSSTLAGVGGEQFF
TGCGCCAGCAGCTCCACCCTAGCGGGAGTGGGTGGTGAGCAGTTCTTC
>few|TRBV15|NA|TRBJ2-5
CATSRGGAQETQYF
TGTGCCACCAGCAGGGGTGGGGCACAAGAGACCCAGTACTTC
>NA|TRBV28|NA|TRBJ1-5
CASSSQGQPQHF
TGTGCCAGCAGTAGTCAGGGTCAGCCCCAGCATTTT
>NA|TRBV5-1|TRBD2|TRBJ2-3
CASSLVSSGMGADTQYF
TGCGCCAGCAGCTTGGTGTCTAGCGGGATGGGGGCAGATACGCAGTATTTT
>once|TRBV4-2|TRBD1|TRBJ1-2
CASSQDTGQGGYGYTF
TGTGCCAGCAGCCAAGACACGGGACAGGGGGGCTATGGCTACACCTTC
>NA|TRBV11-2|NA|TRBJ2-1
CASSPMAARPGDEQFF
TGTGCCAGCAGCCCGATGGCAGCGCGTCCCGGGGATGAGCAGTTCTTC
>NA|TRBV19|NA|TRBJ2-7
CASSMVASYYSGDEQYF
TGTGCCAGTAGTATGGTGGCTAGCTACTACTCTGGCGACGAGCAGTACTTC
>NA|TRBV10-3|TRBD2|TRBJ2-1
CATGTSGNEQFF
TGTGCCACCGGGACTAGCGGCAATGAGCAGTTCTTC
>NA|TRBV3-1/TRBV3-2|TRBD2|TRBJ2-7
CASSPWGPAGGFYEQYF
TGTGCCAGCAGCCCTTGGGGCCCGGCGGGGGGATTTTACGAGCAGTACTTC
>NA|TRBV11-3|TRBD1|TRBJ2-5
CASSRRQGTLTQYF
TGTGCCAGCAGTCGCCGACAGGGGACACTGACCCAGTACTTC
>NA|TRBV12-3/TRBV12-4|TRBD1|TRBJ2-7
CASSFQGASEQYF
TGTGCCAGCAGTTTCCAGGGGGCTAGTGAGCAGTACTTC
>NA|TRBV27|NA|TRBJ2-5
CASSSGQGGQTQYF
TGTGCCAGCAGTTCAGGCCAGGGGGGACAGACCCAGTACTTC